This TCR beta chain derives from a study of OX40 agonist ivuxolimab in advanced cancers. Regarding the study in general: Ivuxolimab was an agonistic, fully human IgG2 monoclonal antibody directed against OX40 (CD134), a costimulatory receptor. Intravenous ivuxolimab was administered to patients every 2 weeks at six dose levels: 0.01, 0.1, 0.3, 1.5, 3 and 10 mg/kg. Among the approximately 50 dose-escalation patients, some 20 had hepatocellular carcinoma, about 15 melanoma, 9 renal cell carcinoma and 9 head and neck cancer. A male proportion of 82.7% and a mean age of 60 years, ranging from about 23 to 79, were recorded for the dose-escalation cohort. Patients were allowed to have had prior anti-PD-1, anti-PD-L1 or anti-CTLA-4 therapy, and approximately 40% of the dose-escalation patients had been treated with checkpoint inhibitors. Partial responses occurred in three dose-escalation patients: two with cutaneous melanoma and one with hepatocellular carcinoma. Peripheral TCRbeta sequencing was intended to test whether TCR sequence diversity was altered and clonal T-cell expansion was caused by ivuxolimab. The paper reports the monotherapy dose-escalation portion (N ≈ 50 patients) of the phase I ivuxolimab trial.

Here V drops 1 base and J drops 0 bases, and the junction holds 5 bases not matched to any gene. CDR1 is given as MNHEY and CDR2 as SMNVEV, both from the germline V gene (reference sequence). The CDR3, from cysteine to phenylalanine, totals 17 residues. Only the CDR3 DNA stays, 51 bases, in frame from base 1. Genomic DNA was isolated from the sorted cells so that the TCRbeta CDR3 region could be sequenced. The immunoSEQ Assay was used to sequence the TCRbeta CDR3 regions. Imported from immuneACCESS, the table was reduced by TCRdb to in-frame sequences with V and J called. These copies leave out some clones; in studies compared against another copy, an unresolved V gene accounts for under half, and the cause of the remainder is not known. The sample profile shows fewer than 18,000 clones; just over 70% of them were found once. The ten largest clones add up to roughly 36% of the sample. For this clone: Its antigen is still unknown. One base away there is no much larger clone; base qualities are not given.

The trial excluded patients who had a history of autoimmune disease or who were on systemic immunosuppression. Peripheral blood for TCR sequencing was collected from all dose cohorts at baseline, on cycle 4 day 1, and on cycle 7 day 1. The samples were drawn from a first-in-human, open-label, multicenter phase I dose-escalation trial of ivuxolimab. Adults with locally advanced or metastatic melanoma, renal cell, hepatocellular, or head and neck squamous cell carcinoma were enrolled in the trial. Before TCR sequencing, CD4+ and CD8+ T cells were separately sorted from peripheral blood. General conclusions and limits of the study: Clonal expansion of both CD4+ and CD8+ blood T cells was observed from baseline to week 6 at doses 0.1 to 3.0 mg/kg. Antigen specificity was not determined for the clonally expanded peripheral T cells. In the 0.1-3.0 mg/kg groups, partial responders were among the patients with the lowest normalized peripheral clonal expansion, particularly in CD8+ T cells. After ivuxolimab, expanded clones were on average more numerous among CD8+ T cells than among CD4+ T cells. Low levels of normalized T-cell clonal expansion were also seen in some nonresponding patients.

The clonotype originates from an adult with an advanced solid tumor such as melanoma, head and neck, liver or kidney cancer. Recombination linked TRBV27 to TRBJ1-3, with 8 bases aligning to TRBD1. The source material was CD4+ or CD8+ T cells sorted from blood, sampled in a trial of the OX40 agonist ivuxolimab. CDR3 loop: CASSLYGTGYSGNTIYF. The DNA sequence is as follows: TGTGCCAGCAGTTTATACGGGACAGGTTACTCTGGAAACACCATATATTTT.